A selection of T cell receptor beta chains follows, all from one sample in a study of cytomegalovirus exposure and HLA in healthy donors. The assay was immunoSEQ multiplex PCR, and TCRdb's table has in-frame clones only and misses some. The sample lists approximately 150,000 clones; around 86% were seen once. The sequencing input was PBMCs. These receptor sequences come from a man aged 50-59 years in good health and CMV-seropositive. Each CDR3 is given with its conserved first and last residue. Each record gives: J gene, V gene, CDR3 protein.

j_gene: TRBJ2-7; v_gene: TRBV6-1; CDR3aa: CASTIRVSYEQYF
j_gene: TRBJ1-5; v_gene: TRBV28; CDR3aa: CASNHHRGRLSNQPQHF
j_gene: TRBJ2-3; v_gene: TRBV30; CDR3aa: CAWSGTGGWTDTQYF
j_gene: TRBJ1-4; v_gene: TRBV19; CDR3aa: CASSRENEKLFF
j_gene: TRBJ2-5; v_gene: TRBV4-2; CDR3aa: CASSLGLAGVQETQYF
j_gene: TRBJ2-2; v_gene: TRBV10-3; CDR3aa: CAISGIQGGELFF
j_gene: TRBJ2-1; v_gene: TRBV27; CDR3aa: CASSLIPAPIKNNEQFF
j_gene: TRBJ2-7; v_gene: TRBV11-2; CDR3aa: CASSLDPSGSSPPSYEQYF
j_gene: TRBJ1-1; v_gene: TRBV5-1; CDR3aa: CASSEENMNTEAFF
j_gene: TRBJ2-5; v_gene: TRBV2; CDR3aa: CASSEGLGIIETQYF
j_gene: TRBJ2-7; v_gene: TRBV2; CDR3aa: CASSQRAGTGVDWSSYEQYF
j_gene: TRBJ2-7; v_gene: TRBV4-1; CDR3aa: CASSQDDNPYEQYF
j_gene: TRBJ1-5; v_gene: TRBV28; CDR3aa: CASRPGTGHQPQHF
j_gene: TRBJ2-7; v_gene: TRBV28; CDR3aa: CASSFNTNSYEQYF
j_gene: TRBJ2-1; v_gene: TRBV6-5; CDR3aa: CASAPGGSRNEQFF
j_gene: TRBJ2-2; v_gene: TRBV5-1; CDR3aa: CASSLAGAGPNTGELFF
j_gene: TRBJ2-1; v_gene: TRBV5-1; CDR3aa: CASSLLSAGGYNEQFF
j_gene: TRBJ2-7; v_gene: TRBV7-2; CDR3aa: CASSLGSQYNYEQYF
j_gene: TRBJ2-7; v_gene: TRBV5-5; CDR3aa: CASSLGAGEQYF
j_gene: TRBJ2-7; v_gene: TRBV7-2; CDR3aa: CASSRLGTVYEQYF
j_gene: TRBJ2-7; v_gene: TRBV14; CDR3aa: CASSQEVWWQGAGEQYF
j_gene: TRBJ2-2; v_gene: TRBV10-3; CDR3aa: CAISRPGLNTGELFF
j_gene: TRBJ2-1; v_gene: TRBV7-9; CDR3aa: CASSQETVSYNEQFF
j_gene: TRBJ1-2; v_gene: TRBV6-5; CDR3aa: CASSYSGNGYTF
j_gene: TRBJ2-3; v_gene: TRBV5-1; CDR3aa: CASSETGSTDTQYF